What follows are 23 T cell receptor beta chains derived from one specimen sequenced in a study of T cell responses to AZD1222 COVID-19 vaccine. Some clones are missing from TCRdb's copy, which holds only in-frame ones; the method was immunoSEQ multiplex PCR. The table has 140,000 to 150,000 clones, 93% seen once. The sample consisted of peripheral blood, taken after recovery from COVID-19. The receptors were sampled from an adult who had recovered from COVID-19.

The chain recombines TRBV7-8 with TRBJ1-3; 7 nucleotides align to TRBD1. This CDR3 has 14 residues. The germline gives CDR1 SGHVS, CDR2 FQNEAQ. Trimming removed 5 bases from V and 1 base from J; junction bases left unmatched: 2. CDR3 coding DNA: TGTGCCAGCAGCCAGACAGGGTCTGGAAACACCATATATTTT. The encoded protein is CASSQTGSGNTIYF.

The CDR3 region is CASSHAGLAGVNEQFF. The CDR3 DNA sequence: TGTGCCAGCAGCCACGCGGGACTAGCGGGAGTAAATGAGCAGTTCTTC. V and J are TRBV3-1 (or the pseudogene TRBV3-2) and TRBJ2-1; 14 bases line up with TRBD2. CDR3 length: 16 residues. Germline CDR1 reads LGHDT; CDR2 reads YNNKEL (reference sequence). J lost 7 bases, V lost 3 bases, and 5 bases had no gene match.

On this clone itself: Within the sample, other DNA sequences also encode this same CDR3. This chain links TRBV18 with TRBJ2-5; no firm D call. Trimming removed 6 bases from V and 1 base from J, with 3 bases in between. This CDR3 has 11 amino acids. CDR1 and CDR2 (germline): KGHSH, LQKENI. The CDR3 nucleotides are TGTGCCAGCTCCCTCCAAGAGACCCAGTACTTC. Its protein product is CASSLQETQYF.

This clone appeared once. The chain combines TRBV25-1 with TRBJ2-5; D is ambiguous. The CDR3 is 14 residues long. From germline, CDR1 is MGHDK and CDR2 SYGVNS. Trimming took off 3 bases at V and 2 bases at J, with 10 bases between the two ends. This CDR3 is CASSDLTQQETQYF. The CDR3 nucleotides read TGTGCCAGCAGTGATTTGACCCAACAAGAGACCCAGTACTTC.

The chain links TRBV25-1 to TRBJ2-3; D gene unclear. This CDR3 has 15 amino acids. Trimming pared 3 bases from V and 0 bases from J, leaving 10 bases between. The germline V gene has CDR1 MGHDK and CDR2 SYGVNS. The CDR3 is CASSDPRASTDTQYF. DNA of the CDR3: TGTGCCAGCAGTGACCCTAGAGCTAGCACAGATACGCAGTATTTT.

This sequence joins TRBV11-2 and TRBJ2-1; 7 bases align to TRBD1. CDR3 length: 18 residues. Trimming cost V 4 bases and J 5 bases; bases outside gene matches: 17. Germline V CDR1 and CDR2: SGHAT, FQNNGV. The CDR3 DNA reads TGTGCCAGCAGCTATAACATCCCGGACAGGTTGCGACACAATGAGCAGTTCTTC. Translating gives CASSYNIPDRLRHNEQFF. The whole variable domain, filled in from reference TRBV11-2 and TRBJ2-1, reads EAGVAQSPRYKIIEKRQSVAFWCNPISGHATLYWYQQILGQGPKLLIQFQNNGVVDDSQLPKDRFSAERLKGVDSTLKIQPAKLEDSAVYLCASSYNIPDRLRHNEQFFGPGTRLTVL.

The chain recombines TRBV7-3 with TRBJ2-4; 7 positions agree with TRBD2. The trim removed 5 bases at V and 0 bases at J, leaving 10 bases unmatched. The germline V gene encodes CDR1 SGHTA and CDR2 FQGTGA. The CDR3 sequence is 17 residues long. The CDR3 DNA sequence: TGTGCCAGCAGCATTACTAGCGTGGGGACAGCCAAAAACATTCAGTACTTC. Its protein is CASSITSVGTAKNIQYF. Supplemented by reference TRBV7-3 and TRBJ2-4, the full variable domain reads GAGVSQTPSNKVTEKGKYVELRCDPISGHTALYWYRQSLGQGPEFLIYFQGTGAADDSGLPNDRFFAVRPEGSVSTLKIQRTERGDSAVYLCASSITSVGTAKNIQYFGAGTRLSVL.

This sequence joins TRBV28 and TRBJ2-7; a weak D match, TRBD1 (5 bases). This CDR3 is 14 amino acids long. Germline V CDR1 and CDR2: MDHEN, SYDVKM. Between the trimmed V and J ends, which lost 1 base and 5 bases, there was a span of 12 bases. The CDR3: CASSLSPGWDEQYF. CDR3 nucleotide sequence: TGTGCCAGCAGTTTATCCCCAGGGTGGGACGAGCAGTACTTC.

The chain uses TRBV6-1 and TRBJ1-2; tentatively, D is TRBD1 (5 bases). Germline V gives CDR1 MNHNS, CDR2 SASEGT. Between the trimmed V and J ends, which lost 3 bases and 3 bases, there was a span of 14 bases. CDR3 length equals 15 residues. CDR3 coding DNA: TGTGCCAGCAGTGAGGGGGTACCGGGCTACTATGGCTACACCTTC. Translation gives CASSEGVPGYYGYTF.

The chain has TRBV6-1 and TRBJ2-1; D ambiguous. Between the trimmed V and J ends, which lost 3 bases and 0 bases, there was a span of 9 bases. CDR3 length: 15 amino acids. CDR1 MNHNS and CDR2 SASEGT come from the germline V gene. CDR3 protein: CASSDGSVSYNEQFF. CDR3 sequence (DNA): TGTGCCAGCAGTGACGGGTCTGTCTCCTACAATGAGCAGTTCTTC.

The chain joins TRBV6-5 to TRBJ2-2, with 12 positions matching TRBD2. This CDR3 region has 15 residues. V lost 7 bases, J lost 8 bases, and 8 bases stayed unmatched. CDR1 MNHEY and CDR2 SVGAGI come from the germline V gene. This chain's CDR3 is CASKRLAGEVGELFF. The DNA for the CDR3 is TGTGCCAGCAAACGACTAGCGGGAGAGGTGGGGGAGCTGTTTTTT.

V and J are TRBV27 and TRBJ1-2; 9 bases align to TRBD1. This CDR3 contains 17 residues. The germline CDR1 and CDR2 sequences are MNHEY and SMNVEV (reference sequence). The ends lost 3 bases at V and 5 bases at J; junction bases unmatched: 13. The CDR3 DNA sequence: TGTGCCAGCAGTTTCACCTCGACAGGGGGTTTCGGATATGGCTACACCTTC. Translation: CASSFTSTGGFGYGYTF.

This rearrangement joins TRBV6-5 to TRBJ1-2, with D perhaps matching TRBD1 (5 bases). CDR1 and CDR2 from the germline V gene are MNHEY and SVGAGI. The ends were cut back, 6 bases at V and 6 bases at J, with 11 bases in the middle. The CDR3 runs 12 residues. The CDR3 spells CASRTGVHGYTF. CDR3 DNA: TGTGCCAGCAGAACAGGAGTTCATGGCTACACCTTC.

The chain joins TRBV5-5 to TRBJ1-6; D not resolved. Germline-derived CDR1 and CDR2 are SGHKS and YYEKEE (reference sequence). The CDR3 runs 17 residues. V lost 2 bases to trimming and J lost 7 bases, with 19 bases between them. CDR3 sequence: CASSLSGGSFYNSPLHF. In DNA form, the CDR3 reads TGTGCCAGCAGCTTAAGCGGTGGCAGTTTCTACAATTCACCCCTCCACTTT.

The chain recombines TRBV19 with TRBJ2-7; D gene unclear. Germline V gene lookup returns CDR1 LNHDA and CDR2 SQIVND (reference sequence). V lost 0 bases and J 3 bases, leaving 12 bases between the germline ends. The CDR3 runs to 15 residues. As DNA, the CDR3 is TGTGCCAGTAGTATAGATGGGCAGTCCAGCTACGAGCAGTACTTC. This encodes CASSIDGQSSYEQYF.

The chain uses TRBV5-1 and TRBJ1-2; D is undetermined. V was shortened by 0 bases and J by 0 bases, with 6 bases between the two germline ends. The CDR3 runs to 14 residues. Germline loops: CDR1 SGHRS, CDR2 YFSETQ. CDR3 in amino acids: CASSLDRPNYGYTF. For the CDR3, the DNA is TGCGCCAGCAGCTTGGATAGACCTAACTATGGCTACACCTTC.

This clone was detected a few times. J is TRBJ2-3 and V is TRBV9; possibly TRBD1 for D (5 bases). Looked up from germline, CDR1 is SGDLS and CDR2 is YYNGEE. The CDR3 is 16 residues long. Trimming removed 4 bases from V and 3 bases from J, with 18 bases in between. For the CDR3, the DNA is TGTGCCAGCAGCCAAATTCGGCAGGGTTATACAGATACGCAGTATTTT. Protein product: CASSQIRQGYTDTQYF.

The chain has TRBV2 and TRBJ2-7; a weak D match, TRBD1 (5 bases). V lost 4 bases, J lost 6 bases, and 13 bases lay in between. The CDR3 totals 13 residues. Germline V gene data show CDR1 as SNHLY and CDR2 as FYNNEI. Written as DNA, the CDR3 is TGTGCCAGCAGTGGTTCAGGGTTGGGCGAGCAGTACTTC. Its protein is CASSGSGLGEQYF.

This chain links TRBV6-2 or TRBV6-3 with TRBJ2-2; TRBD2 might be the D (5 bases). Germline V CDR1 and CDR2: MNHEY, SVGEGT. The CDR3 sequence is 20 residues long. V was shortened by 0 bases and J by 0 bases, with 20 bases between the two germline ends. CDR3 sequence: CASSYSTLATKASNTGELFF. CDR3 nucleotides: TGTGCCAGCAGTTACTCAACTCTAGCCACTAAAGCTTCGAACACCGGGGAGCTGTTTTTT.

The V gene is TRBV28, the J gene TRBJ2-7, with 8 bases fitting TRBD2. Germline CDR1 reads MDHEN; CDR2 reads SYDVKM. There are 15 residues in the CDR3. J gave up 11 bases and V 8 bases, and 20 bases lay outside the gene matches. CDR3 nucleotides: TGTGCCAGCCAGGCTAGGGCAAGCGGGAGTCTGACTGAGTACTTC. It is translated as CASQARASGSLTEYF.

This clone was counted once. Here the CDR3 DNA reads TGCGCCAGCGGACCCGAATGGGACGAGCAGTACTTC. It translates to CASGPEWDEQYF. The gene calls are TRBV5-1 and TRBJ2-7; D call uncertain. This CDR3 has 12 amino acids. V was clipped by 7 bases and J by 5 bases, with 13 bases between them. Per germline, CDR1 SGHRS and CDR2 YFSETQ.

The CDR3 protein is CASSPLGDSYNEQFF. In nucleotides, the CDR3 is TGTGCCAGCAGCCCGTTAGGAGACTCGTACAATGAGCAGTTCTTC. The chain recombines TRBV9 with TRBJ2-1; no clear D. Looked up from germline, CDR1 is SGDLS and CDR2 is YYNGEE. The length of the CDR3 is 15 residues. Between the trimmed V and J ends, which lost 4 bases and 4 bases, there was a span of 15 bases.

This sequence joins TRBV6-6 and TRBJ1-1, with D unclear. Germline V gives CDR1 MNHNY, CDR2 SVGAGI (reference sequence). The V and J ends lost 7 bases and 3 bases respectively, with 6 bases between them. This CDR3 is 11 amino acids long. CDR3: CASMSDTEAFF. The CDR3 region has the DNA TGTGCCAGCATGTCCGACACTGAAGCTTTCTTT.